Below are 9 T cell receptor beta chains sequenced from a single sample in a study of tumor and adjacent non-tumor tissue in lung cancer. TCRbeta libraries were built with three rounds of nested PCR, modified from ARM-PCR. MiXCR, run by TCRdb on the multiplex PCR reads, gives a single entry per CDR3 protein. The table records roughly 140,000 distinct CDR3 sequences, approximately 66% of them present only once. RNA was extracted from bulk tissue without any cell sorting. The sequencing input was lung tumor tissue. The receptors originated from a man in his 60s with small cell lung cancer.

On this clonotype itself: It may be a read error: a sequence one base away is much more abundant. The DNA for the CDR3 is TGTGCCAGCACGGTGCGGGAGACGGAGACCCAGTTCTTC. It yields the protein CASTVRETETQFF. The chain employs TRBV6-1 and TRBJ2-5, with TRBD2 identical over 7 bases. Judging by the DNA end, TRBJ2-1 fits better; the J call may be wrong. The germline V gene has CDR1 MNHNS and CDR2 SASEGT. CDR3 size: 13 residues.

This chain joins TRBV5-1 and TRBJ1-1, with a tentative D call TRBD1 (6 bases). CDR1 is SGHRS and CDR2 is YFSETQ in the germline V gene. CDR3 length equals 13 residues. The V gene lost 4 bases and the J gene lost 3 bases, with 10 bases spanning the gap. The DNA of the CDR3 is TGCGCCAGCAGCCCGGGGGGGCACACTGAAGCTTTCTTT. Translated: CASSPGGHTEAFF. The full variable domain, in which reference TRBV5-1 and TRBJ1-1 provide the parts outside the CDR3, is KAGVTQTPRYLIKTRGQQVTLSCSPISGHRSVSWYQQTPGQGLQFLFEYFSETQRNKGNFPGRFSGRQFSNSRSEMNVSTLELGDSALYLCASSPGGHTEAFFGQGTRLTVV.

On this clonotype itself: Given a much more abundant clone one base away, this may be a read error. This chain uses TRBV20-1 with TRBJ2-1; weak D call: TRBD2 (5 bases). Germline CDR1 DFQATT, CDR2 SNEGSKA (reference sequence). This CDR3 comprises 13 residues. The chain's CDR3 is CSAKEGFYNKQFF. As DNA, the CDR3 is TGCAGTGCTAAAGAGGGTTTTTACAATAAGCAGTTCTTC.

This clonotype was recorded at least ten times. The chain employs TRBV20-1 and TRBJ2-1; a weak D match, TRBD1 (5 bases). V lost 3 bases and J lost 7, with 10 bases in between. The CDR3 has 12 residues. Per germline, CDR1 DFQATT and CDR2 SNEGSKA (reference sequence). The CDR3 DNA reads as TGCAGTGCTAGCCCCCCAGGGAATGAGCAGTTCTTC. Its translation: CSASPPGNEQFF.

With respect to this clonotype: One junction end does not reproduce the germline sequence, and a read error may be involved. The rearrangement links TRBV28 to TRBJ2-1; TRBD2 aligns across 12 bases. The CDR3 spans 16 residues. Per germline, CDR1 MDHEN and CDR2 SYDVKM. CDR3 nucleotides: TGTGCCACCCGACCTAGCGGGAGGGCCAACTGCAATGAGCGGTTCTTC. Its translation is CATRPSGRANCNERFF.

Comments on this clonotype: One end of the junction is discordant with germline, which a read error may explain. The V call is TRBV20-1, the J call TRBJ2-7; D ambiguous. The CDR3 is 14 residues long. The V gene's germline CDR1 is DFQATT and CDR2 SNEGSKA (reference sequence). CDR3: CSARDLQTPYKQYF. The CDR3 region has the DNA TGTAGTGCTAGAGACCTGCAGACCCCCTACAAGCAGTACTTC.

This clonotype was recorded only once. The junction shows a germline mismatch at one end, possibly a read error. The chain's CDR3 is CANSRQFANTGELFF. The CDR3 DNA sequence: TGCGCCAACTCCCGACAGTTCGCGAACACCGGGGAGCTGTTTTTT. The genes are TRBV9 and TRBJ2-2; TRBD1 is a possible D gene (5 bases). Germline-derived CDR1 and CDR2 are SGDLS and YYNGEE. This CDR3 region has 15 residues.

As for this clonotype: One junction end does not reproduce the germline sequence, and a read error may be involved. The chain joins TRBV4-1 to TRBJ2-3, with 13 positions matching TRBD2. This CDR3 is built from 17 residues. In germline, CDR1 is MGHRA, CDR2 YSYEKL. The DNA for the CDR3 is TGCGCCAGCAGCCAAAGGTTACTAGCGGGAGGGACAGATACGCACTATTTT. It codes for CASSQRLLAGGTDTHYF.

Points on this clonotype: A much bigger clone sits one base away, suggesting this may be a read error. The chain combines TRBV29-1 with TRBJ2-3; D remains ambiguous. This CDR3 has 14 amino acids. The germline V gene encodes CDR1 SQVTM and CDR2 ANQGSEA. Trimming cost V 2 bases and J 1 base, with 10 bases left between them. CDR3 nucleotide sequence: TGCAGCGTTGAAACCCCGCTACGCACAGATACGCAGTATTTT. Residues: CSVETPLRTDTQYF.